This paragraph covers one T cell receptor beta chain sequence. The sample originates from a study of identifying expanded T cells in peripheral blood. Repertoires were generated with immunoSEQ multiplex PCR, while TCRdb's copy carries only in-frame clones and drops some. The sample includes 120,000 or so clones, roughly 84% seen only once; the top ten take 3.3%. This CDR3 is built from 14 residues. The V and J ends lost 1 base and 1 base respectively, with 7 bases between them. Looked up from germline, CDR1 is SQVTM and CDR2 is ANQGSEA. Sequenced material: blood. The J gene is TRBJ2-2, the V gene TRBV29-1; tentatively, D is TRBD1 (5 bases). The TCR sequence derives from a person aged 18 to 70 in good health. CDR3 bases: TGCAGCGTTGAAGCCGGACAGAACACCGGGGAGCTGTTTTTT. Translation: CSVEAGQNTGELFF.